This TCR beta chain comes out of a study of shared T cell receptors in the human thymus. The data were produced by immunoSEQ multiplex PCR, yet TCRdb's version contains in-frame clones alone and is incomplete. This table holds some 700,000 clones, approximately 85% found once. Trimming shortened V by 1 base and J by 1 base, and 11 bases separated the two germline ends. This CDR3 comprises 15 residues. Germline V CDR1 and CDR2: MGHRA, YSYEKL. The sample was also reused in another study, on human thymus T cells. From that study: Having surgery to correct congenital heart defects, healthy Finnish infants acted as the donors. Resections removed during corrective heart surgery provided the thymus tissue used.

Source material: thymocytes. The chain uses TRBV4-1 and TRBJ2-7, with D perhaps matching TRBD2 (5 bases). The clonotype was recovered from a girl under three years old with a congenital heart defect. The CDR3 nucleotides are TGCGCCAGCAGCCAAGGGTATTCGGGATCCTACGAGCAGTACTTC. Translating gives CASSQGYSGSYEQYF.